Presented here are 32 T cell receptor beta chains from one specimen sequenced in a study of low-dose radiotherapy and immunotherapy resistance in tumors. Alpha and beta chains were covered, as first-strand cDNA relied on TRAV- and TRBV-specific primers. Using a constant-region primer together with a V-primer adapter, TCRs were subjected to 20 to 25 PCR cycles of amplification. One entry per CDR3 protein, called by TCRdb with MiXCR from the reads. The data show 13,000 or so distinct CDR3 sequences, with approximately 70% seen just once and approximately 5% held by the top ten. The receptors derive from a human donor with advanced metastatic prostate, ovarian, gallbladder or colorectal cancer (not recorded which). This table probably holds off-target reads from a library built for another chain.

The V gene is TRBV20-1, the J gene TRBJ2-2; D gene unclear. Trimming stripped 0 bases from V and 4 bases from J, with 6 bases between. Germline CDR1 DFQATT, CDR2 SNEGSKA (reference sequence). CDR3 length equals 13 residues. DNA of the CDR3: TGCAGTGCTAGAGATGTGCCCACCGGGGAGCTGTTTTTT. This codes for CSARDVPTGELFF.

This chain uses TRBV7-8 with TRBJ2-1, with D possibly TRBD2 on 7 matching bases. V shed 3 bases and J shed 6 bases, with 18 bases lying between them. Germline lookup yields CDR1 SGHVS and CDR2 FQNEAQ. This CDR3 is built from 16 residues. The CDR3 nucleotides are TGTGCCAGCAGCTTGGGGGGGGCGGGGGCCTTCAATGAGCAGTTCTTC. Residues: CASSLGGAGAFNEQFF.

The CDR3 spells CASSFAPGLGNIQYF. In nucleotides, the CDR3 is TGCGCCAGCAGCTTCGCTCCGGGACTGGGTAACATTCAGTACTTC. J is TRBJ2-4 and V is TRBV5-1; D might be TRBD2 (6 bases). This CDR3 comprises 15 residues. V was shortened by 2 bases and J by 7 bases, with 16 bases between the two germline ends. From germline, CDR1 is SGHRS and CDR2 YFSETQ. The complete variable domain, with remaining parts taken from reference TRBV5-1 and TRBJ2-4, reads KAGVTQTPRYLIKTRGQQVTLSCSPISGHRSVSWYQQTPGQGLQFLFEYFSETQRNKGNFPGRFSGRQFSNSRSEMNVSTLELGDSALYLCASSFAPGLGNIQYFGAGTRLSVL.

This clonotype has just a few counts. The gene calls are TRBV6-2 or TRBV6-3 and TRBJ2-5, with unresolved D. V was pared by 4 bases and J by 4 bases, with 4 bases between. Germline lookup yields CDR1 MNHEY and CDR2 SVGEGT. The CDR3 runs to 11 residues. CDR3 DNA: TGTGCCAGCAGTTTCGGAGAGACCCAGTACTTC. The encoded protein is CASSFGETQYF.

This clonotype was seen just once. The gene calls are TRBV15 and TRBJ1-1; a weak D match, TRBD1 (5 bases). V lost 7 bases, J lost 1 base, and 16 bases lay in between. The germline V gene encodes CDR1 LNHNV and CDR2 YYDKDF (reference sequence). The CDR3 totals 15 residues. The CDR3 reads CATKRGADRNTEAFF. The DNA for the CDR3 is TGTGCCACCAAGAGAGGAGCAGACAGGAACACTGAAGCTTTCTTT.

This clonotype has more than one count but fewer than ten. One junction end does not reproduce the germline sequence, and a read error may be involved. This chain joins TRBV30 and TRBJ2-7; a weak D match, TRBD2 (5 bases). This CDR3 has 11 residues. CDR1 GTSNPN and CDR2 SVGIG come from the germline V gene (reference sequence). CDR3 bases: TGTGCCTGGAGTGTAGGCCTAGCTCACGCCTTC. Protein product: CAWSVGLAHAF.

This clonotype turned up a few times. This chain joins TRBV7-8 and TRBJ2-5; D may be TRBD2 (5 bases). Germline lookup yields CDR1 SGHVS and CDR2 FQNEAQ. The CDR3 has 15 residues. V was trimmed by 1 base and J by 2 bases, leaving 11 bases between them. CDR3 residues: CASSLVIGNQETQYF. CDR3 sequence (DNA): TGTGCCAGCAGCTTAGTCATCGGGAATCAAGAGACCCAGTACTTC. The whole variable domain, remainder taken from reference TRBV7-8 and TRBJ2-5, is GAGVSQSPRYKVAKRGQDVALRCDPISGHVSLFWYQQALGQGPEFLTYFQNEAQLDKSGLPSDRFFAERPEGSVSTLKIQRTQQEDSAVYLCASSLVIGNQETQYFGPGTRLLVL.

V and J are TRBV19 and TRBJ2-1; possible D gene TRBD2, 6 bases. Germline CDR1 and CDR2: LNHDA and SQIVND (reference sequence). Between the trimmed V and J ends, which lost 5 bases and 9 bases, there was a span of 11 bases. The CDR3 is 12 residues long. The chain's CDR3 is CASSAGTGEQFF. The CDR3 nucleotides are TGTGCCAGTAGTGCGGGGACGGGTGAGCAGTTCTTC.

This clonotype was recorded once. The gene calls are TRBV19 and TRBJ1-4, with TRBD1 as a possible D gene (5 bases). In germline, CDR1 is LNHDA, CDR2 SQIVND (reference sequence). The CDR3 has 14 amino acids. V lost 7 bases, J lost 6 bases, and 15 bases lay in between. The CDR3 here is CASTPEGRDEKLFF. For the CDR3, the DNA is TGTGCCAGTACTCCGGAGGGGCGAGATGAAAAACTGTTTTTT.

This clonotype has only a few counts. The chain carries TRBV20-1 and TRBJ2-1; 9 bases are a match to TRBD2. Germline V gene data show CDR1 as DFQATT and CDR2 as SNEGSKA (reference sequence). The CDR3 has 15 residues. Losses at the gene ends were 0 bases for V and 9 bases for J; bases not matched to a gene: 9. The DNA of the CDR3 is TGCAGTGCTAGAGATGAGACTAGCGGCTTGTTTGAGCAGTTCTTC. It encodes CSARDETSGLFEQFF.

V gene TRBV5-1 combines with J gene TRBJ2-7, with D maybe TRBD1 (7 bases). The germline V and J ends were trimmed by 4 bases and 4 bases, with 18 bases remaining between them. Germline V gene sequence: CDR1 SGHRS, CDR2 YFSETQ. This CDR3 comprises 15 residues. This CDR3 is CASSVTGSGGYEQYF. The CDR3 nucleotides read TGCGCCAGCAGCGTGACAGGGTCCGGGGGTTACGAGCAGTACTTC.

The V call is TRBV6-8, the J call TRBJ2-7, with TRBD2 matching 11 bases. Germline V lookup: CDR1 MNHGY, CDR2 SAAAGT. CDR3 size: 17 residues. V was clipped by 2 bases and J by 0 bases; unmatched bases: 6. CDR3 DNA sequence: TGTGCCAGCAGTTACCCGGGACTAGCGGACAACTCCTACGAGCAGTACTTC. This encodes CASSYPGLADNSYEQYF.

The rearrangement uses TRBV7-2 and TRBJ2-1; 7 bases are shared with TRBD2. Germline V gene lookup returns CDR1 SGHTA and CDR2 FQGNSA. Losses at the gene ends were 5 bases for V and 9 bases for J; bases not matched to a gene: 7. The CDR3 covers 13 residues. CDR3 sequence: CASSPRLALEQFF. The CDR3 coding sequence is TGTGCCAGCAGCCCGAGACTAGCTCTTGAGCAGTTCTTC.

The chain employs TRBV18 and TRBJ1-6; D not certain. The CDR3 spans 15 residues. The germline V gene encodes CDR1 KGHSH and CDR2 LQKENI. The V gene lost 8 bases and the J gene lost 0 bases, with 11 bases spanning the gap. The CDR3 protein is CASRREGSYNSPLHF. The CDR3 bases are TGTGCCAGCCGCCGCGAGGGCTCCTATAATTCACCCCTCCACTTT.

This rearrangement joins TRBV11-2 to TRBJ2-2; D ambiguous. V was pared by 5 bases and J by 0 bases, with 10 bases between. The V gene's germline CDR1 is SGHAT and CDR2 FQNNGV. This CDR3 contains 15 residues. In DNA, the CDR3 is TGTGCCAGCAGCCGAAGGAACGCGAACACCGGGGAGCTGTTTTTT. It yields the protein CASSRRNANTGELFF.

CDR3 sequence reads: CASRLGGGYSYNEQFF. The CDR3, as DNA: TGTGCAAGTCGCTTAGGTGGGGGCTACTCCTACAATGAGCAGTTCTTC. This chain joins TRBV12-2 and TRBJ2-1; no check of the table's D call, TRBD1, against the DNA was made. TRBV12-2 is deemed a pseudogene. This CDR3 has 16 amino acids.

The chain is built from TRBV6-1 and TRBJ2-2; D may be TRBD2 (7 bases). Trimming pared 7 bases from V and 1 base from J, leaving 16 bases between. Germline values: CDR1 MNHNS, CDR2 SASEGT. The CDR3 extends over 16 amino acids. DNA of the CDR3: TGTGCCAGCACCACCCGGGGGGCGTTGAACACCGGGGAGCTGTTTTTT. Translation gives CASTTRGALNTGELFF.

V gene TRBV29-1 combines with J gene TRBJ2-3; 8 nucleotides align to TRBD2. The V segment lost 4 bases and the J segment 5 bases; nucleotides outside the gene matches: 5. Germline CDR1 reads SQVTM; CDR2 reads ANQGSEA. CDR3 length: 13 residues. The CDR3 region is CSVGREVRDTQYF. CDR3 DNA: TGCAGCGTTGGGCGGGAGGTGAGAGATACGCAGTATTTT.

The chain is built from TRBV5-4 and TRBJ2-3, with 11 bases lining up with TRBD2. CDR1 and CDR2 from the germline V gene are SGHNT and YYREEE (reference sequence). V was pared by 1 base and J by 6 bases, with 7 bases of the junction left unmatched. The CDR3 has 16 amino acids. CDR3 in DNA: TGTGCCAGCAGCTTGCGGGTAGCGGGGGGGAGGGATACGCAGTATTTT. Residues: CASSLRVAGGRDTQYF.

This chain uses TRBV7-9 with TRBJ2-7, with TRBD2 as a possible D gene (6 bases). The germline gives CDR1 SEHNR, CDR2 FQNEAQ (reference sequence). The CDR3 spans 11 residues. Trimming stripped 5 bases from V and 6 bases from J, with 8 bases between. The CDR3 protein is CASSTGLEQYF. The DNA of the CDR3 is TGTGCCAGCAGCACGGGACTCGAGCAGTACTTC.

The V gene is TRBV2, the J gene TRBJ2-3; 8 bases agree with TRBD2. The junction had 5 bases not matched to a gene; V was cut back by 4 bases and J by 2 bases. The CDR3 loop spans 15 amino acids. Germline CDR1 is SNHLY and CDR2 is FYNNEI. The DNA for the CDR3 is TGTGCCAGCAGTGGGAGCGGGGGAAACACAGATACGCAGTATTTT. As protein: CASSGSGGNTDTQYF.

The chain has TRBV30 and TRBJ1-2; no clear D gene. Germline V gives CDR1 GTSNPN, CDR2 SVGIG (reference sequence). V was shortened by 0 bases and J by 7 bases, with 18 bases between the two germline ends. This CDR3 comprises 15 residues. DNA of the CDR3: TGTGCCTGGAGTGTACTTGGCAGCGCCGGCGCTGGCTACACCTTC. It encodes CAWSVLGSAGAGYTF.

V gene TRBV3-1 combines with J gene TRBJ2-6, with 7 bases aligning to TRBD1. This CDR3 is built from 17 residues. The V gene's germline CDR1 is LGHDT and CDR2 YNNKEL (reference sequence). Trimming at V came to 3 bases and at J to 2 bases, leaving 7 bases not matched to a gene. In DNA form, the CDR3 reads TGTGCCAGCAGCCACTTGGAGACAGGGACTGGGGCCAACGTCCTGACTTTC. It specifies CASSHLETGTGANVLTF. The complete variable domain, with remaining parts taken from reference TRBV3-1 and TRBJ2-6, reads DTAVSQTPKYLVTQMGNDKSIKCEQNLGHDTMYWYKQDSKKFLKIMFSYNNKELIINETVPNRFSPKSPDKAHLNLHINSLELGDSAVYFCASSHLETGTGANVLTFGAGSRLTVL.

The chain uses TRBV19 and TRBJ2-2, with a tentative D call TRBD1 (6 bases). The CDR3 length is 14 residues. Germline V gene sequence: CDR1 LNHDA, CDR2 SQIVND (reference sequence). V lost 8 bases and J 1 base, leaving 11 bases between the germline ends. CDR3 in amino acids: CASQARGNTGELFF. CDR3 in DNA: TGTGCCAGTCAAGCCAGGGGGAACACCGGGGAGCTGTTTTTT.

The chain links TRBV5-3 to TRBJ2-1; 10 bases match TRBD2. TRBV5-3 is given ORF status, its function remaining uncertain. V gave up 8 bases and J gave up 15 bases; unmatched junction bases: 11. The CDR3 runs 12 residues. The CDR3 DNA is TGTGCCAGCAGGCCAGCGGGGGGGATACGGTTCTTC. Protein sequence: CASRPAGGIRFF.

The rearrangement joins TRBV29-1 to TRBJ2-7; D gene unclear. The V gene lost 6 bases and the J gene lost 2 bases, with 11 bases spanning the gap. CDR1 is SQVTM, CDR2 ANQGSEA, per germline. The CDR3 contains 12 residues. CDR3 in DNA: TGCAGCGTCATAGGCGATACCTACGAGCAGTACTTC. It codes for CSVIGDTYEQYF.

The CDR3 sequence: CASSLSPDREVSPLHF. The CDR3 nucleotides read TGTGCCAGCAGCTTAAGTCCAGACAGGGAGGTCTCACCCCTCCACTTT. The chain links TRBV7-8 to TRBJ1-6; TRBD1 matches at 7 bases. The V gene end was trimmed by 2 bases and the J gene end by 10 bases; junction bases not matched to a gene: 11. The germline V gene encodes CDR1 SGHVS and CDR2 FQNEAQ. The CDR3 sequence is 16 residues long.

V usage is TRBV27 and J usage is TRBJ2-5, with 9 bases lining up with TRBD1. CDR1 and CDR2 (germline): MNHEY, SMNVEV (reference sequence). Losses at the gene ends were 5 bases for V and 4 bases for J; bases not matched to a gene: 5. CDR3 length: 14 amino acids. The CDR3 loop reads CASSQDRGRETQYF. CDR3 bases: TGTGCCAGCAGTCAGGACAGGGGACGAGAGACCCAGTACTTC.

The gene calls are TRBV2 and TRBJ2-7; D perhaps matches TRBD1 (5 bases). Trimming pared 4 bases from V and 6 bases from J, leaving 16 bases between. Per germline, CDR1 SNHLY and CDR2 FYNNEI. CDR3 size: 14 residues. CDR3 nucleotide sequence: TGTGCCAGCAGTGGGGGCGGCACCCCCCGCGAGCAGTACTTC. It specifies CASSGGGTPREQYF. Looking up the rest from reference TRBV2 and TRBJ2-7 gives the full variable domain: EPEVTQTPSHQVTQMGQEVILRCVPISNHLYFYWYRQILGQKVEFLVSFYNNEISEKSEIFDDQFSVERPDGSNFTLKIRSTKLEDSAMYFCASSGGGTPREQYFGPGTRLTVT.

The sample holds a few counts of this clonotype. V usage is TRBV6-2 or TRBV6-3 and J usage is TRBJ2-7; D gene uncertain. The CDR3 length is 15 residues. Trimming removed 5 bases from V and 0 bases from J, with 14 bases in between. In germline, CDR1 is MNHEY, CDR2 SVGEGT. The CDR3 DNA sequence: TGTGCCAGCAGTGAAGAGCACAGCAGCTCCTACGAGCAGTACTTC. Its translation is CASSEEHSSSYEQYF.

The genes are TRBV18 and TRBJ1-1, with D tentatively TRBD1 (6 bases). Germline loops: CDR1 KGHSH, CDR2 LQKENI. V lost 6 bases to trimming and J lost 8 bases, with 16 bases between them. The CDR3 covers 13 residues. The CDR3: CASSPLGGAEAFF. CDR3 DNA sequence: TGTGCCAGCTCCCCCTTGGGGGGCGCAGAAGCTTTCTTT.

This clonotype has more than one count but fewer than ten. V gene TRBV12-3 or TRBV12-4 combines with J gene TRBJ1-5; D uncertain. The CDR3 runs to 15 residues. The germline V and J ends were trimmed by 4 bases and 1 base, with 11 bases remaining between them. The DNA for the CDR3 is TGTGCCAGCAGTTCTTCCGGGAGGAGCAATCAGCCCCAGCATTTT. Translated: CASSSSGRSNQPQHF.